The entry below describes one T cell receptor (beta chain). Its specificity is unknown. The data derive from a study of lymphopenia after photon versus proton radiotherapy. Study-level results: Authors raise, but do not show, better survival with proton therapy. After lymphocyte nadir, photon-treated repertoires showed oligoclonal expansion, especially CD8+ Temra. Relative stability marked proton patients; photon patients lost diversity and naive cells.

This table comes from immunoSEQ multiplex PCR, and its TCRdb copy is limited to in-frame clones, with some not included. Of some 20,000 clones listed, about 89% are singletons. The CDR3 has 11 residues. V lost 2 bases and J lost 6, with 6 bases in between. Per germline, CDR1 SGHRS and CDR2 YFSETQ. Here the sequenced sample was peripheral blood, taken from a patient treated with photon-based radiotherapy. The clonotype originates from a man aged 55 to 70 with pancreatic cancer. V is TRBV5-1 and J is TRBJ2-7; D unclear. This CDR3 is CASSLATEQYF. The CDR3 DNA reads TGCGCCAGCAGCTTAGCTACCGAGCAGTACTTC.